A selection of T cell receptor beta chains follows, all from one sample in a study of blood T cell repertoires in COVID-19. Produced via immunoSEQ multiplex PCR; TCRdb's table is partial and in-frame only. The table has 260,000 or so clones, 86% seen once. Input material: PBMCs or T cells enriched from blood (not recorded which). The receptors were gathered from a man aged 18 to 29 who had recovered from COVID-19. Both conserved end residues are part of each CDR3. The D gene is left open where the match is weak. Clone sizes are given selectively: once, few, many, or a class where the clone is expanded.

clone_size	v_call	cdr3_length	d_call	j_call	cdr3_aa	cdr3_nt
.	TRBV7-9	16	TRBD1	TRBJ2-7	CASSPLTPGQSYEQYF	TGTGCCAGCAGCCCATTAACTCCGGGACAGAGCTACGAGCAGTACTTC
.	TRBV6-5	15	.	TRBJ1-2	CASSLTVGGIAGYTF	TGTGCCAGCAGTCTCACGGTGGGGGGGATAGCTGGCTACACCTTC
.	TRBV12-3/TRBV12-4	13	.	TRBJ1-2	CASSSGSRYGYTF	TGTGCCAGCAGTTCCGGGTCGAGATATGGCTACACCTTC
few	TRBV5-8	13	.	TRBJ1-5	CASRQDSNQPQHF	TGTGCCAGCCGACAGGATAGCAATCAGCCCCAGCATTTT
.	TRBV7-9	15	.	TRBJ1-1	CASTPTNLMNTEAFF	TGTGCCAGCACCCCGACAAACCTCATGAACACTGAAGCTTTCTTT
few	TRBV28	13	TRBD1	TRBJ1-2	CASRSGTGYGYTF	TGTGCCAGCAGGTCCGGGACAGGTTATGGCTACACCTTC
.	TRBV6-5	12	.	TRBJ2-1	CASRLRVDEQFF	TGTGCCAGCAGATTAAGAGTCGATGAGCAGTTCTTC
.	TRBV6-5	15	TRBD2	TRBJ2-7	CASSTTAGDSYEQYF	TGTGCCAGCAGTACCACGGCGGGGGACTCCTACGAGCAGTACTTC
.	TRBV2	13	TRBD2	TRBJ2-1	CASSVLAGNEQFF	TGTGCCAGCAGTGTACTAGCGGGGAATGAGCAGTTCTTC
.	TRBV5-1	16	TRBD2	TRBJ2-7	CASSLVPSGGSYEQYF	TGCGCCAGCAGCTTGGTTCCTAGCGGGGGCTCCTACGAGCAGTACTTC
.	TRBV7-9	14	.	TRBJ1-1	CASSFPLLNTEAFF	TGTGCCAGCAGCTTCCCCCTACTGAACACTGAAGCTTTCTTT
.	TRBV11-2	17	.	TRBJ1-2	CASSLWGTWSLEGGYTF	TGTGCCAGCAGCTTATGGGGGACATGGTCTCTCGAGGGTGGCTACACCTTC
.	TRBV4-1	18	TRBD1	TRBJ1-2	CASSQPTGTGLFRYGYTF	TGCGCCAGCAGCCAACCTACCGGGACAGGGTTATTTAGATATGGCTACACCTTC
.	TRBV19	16	.	TRBJ2-7	CASSIDGVNPLREQYF	TGTGCCAGTAGTATAGATGGAGTAAACCCCCTACGCGAGCAGTACTTC
few	TRBV7-9	15	TRBD2	TRBJ2-5	CASSLVLAGQETQYF	TGTGCCAGCAGCTTAGTTCTAGCGGGGCAAGAGACCCAGTACTTC
.	TRBV19	15	.	TRBJ2-7	CASSIRAGAAYEQYF	TGTGCCAGTAGTATAAGGGCAGGAGCGGCCTACGAGCAGTACTTC
once	TRBV7-2	15	.	TRBJ1-1	CASSQVAGADTEAFF	TGTGCCAGCAGCCAGGTCGCAGGGGCAGACACTGAAGCTTTCTTT
.	TRBV5-1	15	.	TRBJ2-6	CASSSRASGANVLTF	TGCGCCAGCAGCTCGCGGGCCTCGGGGGCCAACGTCCTGACTTTC
.	TRBV6-1	19	TRBD2	TRBJ2-7	CASSVSRGTSGRVRYEQYF	TGTGCCAGCAGTGTCTCAAGGGGGACTAGCGGGAGAGTAAGGTACGAGCAGTACTTC
.	TRBV4-1	18	TRBD1	TRBJ2-7	CASSLKDRSGTGTYEQYF	TGCGCCAGCAGCCTCAAAGACAGATCCGGGACAGGGACCTACGAGCAGTACTTC
.	TRBV24-1	13	.	TRBJ1-1	CATSDRGNTEAFF	TGTGCCACCAGTGACCGCGGAAACACTGAAGCTTTCTTT
.	TRBV5-1	15	TRBD1	TRBJ2-1	CASSPGQGWANEQFF	TGCGCCAGCAGCCCGGGACAGGGTTGGGCTAATGAGCAGTTCTTC
.	TRBV28	12	.	TRBJ1-6	CASSLSGSPLHF	TGTGCCAGCAGTTTATCCGGGTCCCCCCTCCACTTT
.	TRBV18	14	TRBD1	TRBJ1-1	CASSPPGGQGTAFF	TGTGCCAGCTCACCACCAGGAGGACAGGGTACAGCTTTCTTT
.	TRBV12-5	16	TRBD2	TRBJ2-5	CASGAGVAGIGETQYF	TGTGCTAGTGGGGCCGGGGTAGCGGGGATAGGAGAGACCCAGTACTTC
once	TRBV10-3	16	.	TRBJ1-2	CAISESTLPSPYGYTF	TGTGCCATCAGTGAGTCGACTTTACCCTCACCCTATGGCTACACCTTC
.	TRBV30	16	TRBD1	TRBJ1-6	CAWSGPSTGYNSPLHF	TGTGCCTGGAGTGGTCCCTCGACAGGGTACAATTCACCCCTCCACTTT
.	TRBV5-5	17	.	TRBJ1-6	CASSPRAASAYNSPLHF	TGTGCCAGCAGCCCAAGAGCGGCGAGCGCCTATAATTCACCCCTCCACTTT
.	TRBV10-2	15	TRBD1	TRBJ1-1	CASSELGRGDTEAFF	TGCGCCAGCAGTGAGTTGGGCAGGGGGGACACTGAAGCTTTCTTT
.	TRBV19	16	.	TRBJ1-5	CASSIEAGYSNQPQHF	TGTGCCAGTAGTATTGAGGCCGGTTATAGCAATCAGCCCCAGCATTTT
.	TRBV4-1	14	.	TRBJ1-2	CASSQDSGIYGYTF	TGCGCCAGCAGCCAAGATTCGGGGATCTATGGCTACACCTTC
.	TRBV5-6	15	TRBD1	TRBJ1-1	CASSLVRGRGTEAFF	TGTGCCAGCAGCTTAGTCAGGGGGCGAGGCACTGAAGCTTTCTTT
once	TRBV2	13	.	TRBJ1-6	CASLGSYNSPLHF	TGTGCCAGCTTAGGGAGTTATAATTCACCCCTCCACTTT
.	TRBV9	14	.	TRBJ2-2	CASSQTSPTGELFF	TGTGCCAGCAGCCAAACTAGCCCCACCGGGGAGCTGTTTTTT
.	TRBV9	15	TRBD2	TRBJ2-1	CASSVGREGYNEQFF	TGTGCCAGCAGCGTCGGGCGGGAGGGGTACAATGAGCAGTTCTTC
.	TRBV9	16	.	TRBJ2-1	CASRSEWGVGYNEQFF	TGTGCCAGCAGATCAGAGTGGGGGGTGGGTTACAATGAGCAGTTCTTC
.	TRBV6-5	16	.	TRBJ1-1	CASSYSQVLSPTEAFF	TGTGCCAGCAGTTACTCGCAGGTTCTTTCTCCTACTGAAGCTTTCTTT
.	TRBV18	14	.	TRBJ2-1	CASSPAGLGREQFF	TGTGCCAGCTCACCTGCAGGGCTTGGGCGTGAGCAGTTCTTC
.	TRBV10-3	14	.	TRBJ2-2	CAISGHENTGELFF	TGTGCCATTTCGGGACACGAGAACACCGGGGAGCTGTTTTTT